This T cell receptor beta chain was sequenced in a study of T cell responses to AZD1222 COVID-19 vaccine. Profiled with immunoSEQ multiplex PCR; TCRdb holds only in-frame clones, not every one. The sample gives 100,000 or so clones, about 82% of which show up once; about 1.4% is in the top ten. There are 12 residues in the CDR3. The germline V gene has CDR1 GTSNPN and CDR2 SVGIG (reference sequence). V was clipped by 6 bases and J by 5 bases, with 13 bases between them. The chain links TRBV30 to TRBJ2-5, with D tentatively TRBD1 (6 bases). The TCR originated in an adult in good health. The sample here was peripheral blood, taken on day 0 of AZD1222 vaccination. The CDR3: CACPGAGETQYF. Written as DNA, the CDR3 is TGTGCCTGCCCAGGGGCAGGGGAGACCCAGTACTTC.